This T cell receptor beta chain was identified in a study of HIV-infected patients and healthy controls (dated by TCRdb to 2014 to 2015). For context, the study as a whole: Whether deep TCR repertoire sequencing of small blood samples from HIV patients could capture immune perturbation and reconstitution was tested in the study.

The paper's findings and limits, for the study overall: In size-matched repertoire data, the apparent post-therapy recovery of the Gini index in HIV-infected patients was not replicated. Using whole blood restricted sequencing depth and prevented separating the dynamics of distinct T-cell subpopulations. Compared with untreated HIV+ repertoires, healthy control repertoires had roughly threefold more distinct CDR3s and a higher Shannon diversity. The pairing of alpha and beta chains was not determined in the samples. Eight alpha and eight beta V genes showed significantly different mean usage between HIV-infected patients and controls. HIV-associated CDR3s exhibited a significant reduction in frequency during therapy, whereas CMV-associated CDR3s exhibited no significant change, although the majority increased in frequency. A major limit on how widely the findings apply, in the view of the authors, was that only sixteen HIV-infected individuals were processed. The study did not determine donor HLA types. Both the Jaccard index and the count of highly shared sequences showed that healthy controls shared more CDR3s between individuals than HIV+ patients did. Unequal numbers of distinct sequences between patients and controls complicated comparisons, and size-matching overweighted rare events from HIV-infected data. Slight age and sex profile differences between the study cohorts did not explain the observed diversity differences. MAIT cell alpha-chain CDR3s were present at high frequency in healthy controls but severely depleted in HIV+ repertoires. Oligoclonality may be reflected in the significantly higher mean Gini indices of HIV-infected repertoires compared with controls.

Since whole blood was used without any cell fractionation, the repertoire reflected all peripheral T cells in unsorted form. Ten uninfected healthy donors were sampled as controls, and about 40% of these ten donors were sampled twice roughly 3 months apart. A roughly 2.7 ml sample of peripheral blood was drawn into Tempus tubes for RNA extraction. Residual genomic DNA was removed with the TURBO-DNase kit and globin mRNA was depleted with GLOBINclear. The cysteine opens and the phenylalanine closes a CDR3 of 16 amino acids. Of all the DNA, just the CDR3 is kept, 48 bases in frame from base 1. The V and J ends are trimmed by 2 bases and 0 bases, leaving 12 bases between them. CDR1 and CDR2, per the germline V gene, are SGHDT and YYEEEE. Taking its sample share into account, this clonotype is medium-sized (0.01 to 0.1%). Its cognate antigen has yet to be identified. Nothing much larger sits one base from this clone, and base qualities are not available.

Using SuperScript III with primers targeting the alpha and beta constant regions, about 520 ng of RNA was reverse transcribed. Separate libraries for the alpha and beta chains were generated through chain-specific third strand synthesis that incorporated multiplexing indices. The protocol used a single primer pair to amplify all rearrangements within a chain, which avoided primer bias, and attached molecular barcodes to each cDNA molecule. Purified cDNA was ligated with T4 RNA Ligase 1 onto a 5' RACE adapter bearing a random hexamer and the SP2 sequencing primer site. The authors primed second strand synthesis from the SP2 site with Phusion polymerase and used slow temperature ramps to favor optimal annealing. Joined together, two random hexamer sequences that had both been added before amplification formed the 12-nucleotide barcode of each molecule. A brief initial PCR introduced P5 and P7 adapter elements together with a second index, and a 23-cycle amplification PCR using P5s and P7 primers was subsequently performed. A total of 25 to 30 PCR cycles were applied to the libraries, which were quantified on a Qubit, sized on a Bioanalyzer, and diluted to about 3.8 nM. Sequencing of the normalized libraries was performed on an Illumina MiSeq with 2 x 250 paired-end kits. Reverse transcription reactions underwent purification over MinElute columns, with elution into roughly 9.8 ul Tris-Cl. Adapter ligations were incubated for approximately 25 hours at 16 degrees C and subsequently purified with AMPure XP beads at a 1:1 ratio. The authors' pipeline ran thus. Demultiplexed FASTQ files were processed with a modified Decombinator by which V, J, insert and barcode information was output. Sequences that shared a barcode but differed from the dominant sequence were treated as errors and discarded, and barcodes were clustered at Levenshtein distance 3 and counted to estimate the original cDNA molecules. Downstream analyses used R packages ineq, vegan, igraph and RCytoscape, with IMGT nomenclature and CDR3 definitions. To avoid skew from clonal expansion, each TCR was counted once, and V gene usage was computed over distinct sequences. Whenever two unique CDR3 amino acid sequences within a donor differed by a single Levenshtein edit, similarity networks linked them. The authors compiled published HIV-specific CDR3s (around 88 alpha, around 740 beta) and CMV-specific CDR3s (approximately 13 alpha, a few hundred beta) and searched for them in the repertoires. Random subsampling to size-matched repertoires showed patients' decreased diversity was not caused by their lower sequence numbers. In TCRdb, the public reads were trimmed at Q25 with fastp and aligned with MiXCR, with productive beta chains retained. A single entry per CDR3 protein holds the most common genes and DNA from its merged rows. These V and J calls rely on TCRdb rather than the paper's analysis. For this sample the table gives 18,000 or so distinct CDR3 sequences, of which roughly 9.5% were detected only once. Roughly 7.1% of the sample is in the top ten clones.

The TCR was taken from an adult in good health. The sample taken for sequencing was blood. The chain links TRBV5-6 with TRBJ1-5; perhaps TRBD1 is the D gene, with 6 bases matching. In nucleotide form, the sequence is TGTGCCAGCAGCTTCTGGACAGCTTATAGCAATCAGCCCCAGCATTTT. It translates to CASSFWTAYSNQPQHF.